Presented here are 21 T cell receptor beta chains from one specimen sequenced in a study of tumor-infiltrating lymphocytes in localized non-small cell lung cancer. The protocol was immunoSEQ multiplex PCR, while the TCRdb copy is restricted to in-frame clones and leaves out a portion. Of nearly 9,500 clones in the sample, 60% to 80% were seen once. Material: uninvolved lung tissue not adjacent to the tumor. Receptors were obtained from a human donor with non-small cell lung cancer.

The V gene is TRBV27, the J gene TRBJ1-1; D is ambiguous. Trimming took off 4 bases at V and 5 bases at J, with 8 bases between the two ends. The length of the CDR3 is 12 residues. CDR1 MNHEY and CDR2 SMNVEV come from the germline V gene (reference sequence). The CDR3 sequence: CASSSVGTEAFF. Written as DNA, the CDR3 is TGTGCCAGCAGTTCTGTGGGGACTGAAGCTTTCTTT.

The chain recombines TRBV19 with TRBJ1-5; the match to TRBD1 covers 9 bases. The CDR3 spans 17 residues. The junction had 10 bases not matched to a gene; V was cut back by 5 bases and J by 2 bases. Germline V gene lookup returns CDR1 LNHDA and CDR2 SQIVND (reference sequence). The CDR3 sequence: CASSQNRGLGGNQPQHF. The DNA for the CDR3 is TGTGCCAGTAGTCAGAACAGGGGGCTAGGGGGCAATCAGCCCCAGCATTTT.

This rearrangement joins TRBV28 to TRBJ2-4; D may be TRBD2 (6 bases). V gave up 5 bases and J gave up 4 bases, with 18 bases separating them. This CDR3 has 16 residues. Germline CDR1 and CDR2: MDHEN and SYDVKM. Written as DNA, the CDR3 is TGTGCCAGCAGTCACCCGGCGCGGGATCTTAAAAACATTCAGTACTTC. It is translated as CASSHPARDLKNIQYF.

The chain recombines TRBV2 with TRBJ2-5; no reliable D call. The germline gives CDR1 SNHLY, CDR2 FYNNEI. The CDR3 is made up of 16 amino acids. The ends were cut back, 4 bases at V and 1 base at J, with 16 bases in the middle. CDR3 DNA: TGTGCCAGCAGTGCCGGGCGATCCAGGCCCCAAGAGACCCAGTACTTC. Translation gives CASSAGRSRPQETQYF.

This clone was detected once. The rearrangement links TRBV11-2 to TRBJ2-6, with D tentatively TRBD1 (6 bases). The ends were cut back, 2 bases at V and 5 bases at J, with 16 bases in the middle. CDR3 length: 17 residues. Germline CDR1 and CDR2: SGHAT and FQNNGV. CDR3 coding DNA: TGTGCCAGCAGCTTAATGGGAGTCCGGGACAGGGCCAACGTCCTGACTTTC. Translation: CASSLMGVRDRANVLTF.

The chain combines TRBV6-6 with TRBJ2-5; 9 bases line up with TRBD2. Trimming took 10 bases from V and 3 from J; bases not matched to a gene: 12. The CDR3 length is 15 residues. The germline V gene has CDR1 MNHNY and CDR2 SVGAGI (reference sequence). The CDR3 spells CATKRAGGLKETQYF. Written as DNA, the CDR3 is TGTGCCACCAAGAGAGCGGGGGGATTAAAAGAGACCCAGTACTTC.

The V gene is TRBV11-3, the J gene TRBJ2-7; TRBD2 agrees at 9 bases. The trim removed 4 bases at V and 1 base at J, leaving 2 bases unmatched. Germline values: CDR1 SGHNT, CDR2 YENEEA. The CDR3 contains 14 residues. CDR3 residues: CASSSSGASYEQYF. CDR3 DNA sequence: TGTGCCAGCAGCTCTAGCGGGGCTTCCTACGAGCAGTACTTC.

The rearrangement links TRBV2 to TRBJ2-1; D is possibly TRBD2 (7 bases). Germline values: CDR1 SNHLY, CDR2 FYNNEI. This CDR3 contains 16 residues. The V end lost 6 bases, the J end lost 3 bases, and 18 bases lay between the germline ends. This CDR3 is CASRRGAGAYYNEQFF. CDR3 sequence (DNA): TGTGCCAGCAGACGAGGGGCGGGGGCCTACTACAATGAGCAGTTCTTC.

This clone has just a few counts. The chain combines TRBV18 with TRBJ1-2; tentatively, D is TRBD1 (6 bases). With 2 bases removed from V and 8 bases from J, the gap between germline ends came to 27 bases. Germline assignment: CDR1 KGHSH and CDR2 LQKENI. The CDR3 consists of 18 residues. The CDR3 protein is CASSPGAGAEQNGGGYTF. CDR3 DNA: TGTGCCAGCTCACCAGGCGCAGGGGCCGAACAAAACGGGGGAGGCTACACCTTC.

This clone was counted a single time. The CDR3 sequence: CACQGGASEQYF. In DNA form, the CDR3 reads TGTGCCTGCCAAGGAGGGGCCTCCGAGCAGTACTTC. The chain joins TRBV30 to TRBJ2-7; D may be TRBD2 (6 bases). The germline CDR1 and CDR2 sequences are GTSNPN and SVGIG (reference sequence). The CDR3 length is 12 residues. V shed 6 bases and J shed 6 bases, with 15 bases lying between them.

This rearrangement joins TRBV6-1 to TRBJ1-2; 9 bases are a match to TRBD1. The CDR3 length is 14 residues. Germline values: CDR1 MNHNS, CDR2 SASEGT. V shed 6 bases, J shed 8 bases, and the junction held 10 bases outside the gene matches. DNA for the CDR3: TGTGCCAGCAGCCACAGGGGGCCAGTGGGGGGCTACACCTTC. Its translation is CASSHRGPVGGYTF.

This chain uses TRBV28 with TRBJ1-3, with 7 bases aligning to TRBD1. Germline assignment: CDR1 MDHEN and CDR2 SYDVKM. The junction had 6 bases not matched to a gene; V was cut back by 5 bases and J by 2 bases. The CDR3 runs to 15 residues. The CDR3 sequence: CASSDAGTAGNTIYF. In DNA form, the CDR3 reads TGTGCCAGCAGTGACGCCGGGACAGCTGGAAACACCATATATTTT.

In its sample, this clone was seen a few times. The chain combines TRBV5-4 with TRBJ2-2; 11 positions match TRBD2. The CDR3 runs to 17 residues. The V and J ends lost 1 base and 4 bases, in that order; junction bases with no gene match: 6. From germline, CDR1 is SGHNT and CDR2 YYREEE (reference sequence). In nucleotides, the CDR3 is TGTGCCAGCAGCTTGCTAGCGGGGGGCCTGGGCACCGGGGAGCTGTTTTTT. As protein: CASSLLAGGLGTGELFF.

V and J are TRBV19 and TRBJ1-3; D gene unclear. From germline, CDR1 is LNHDA and CDR2 SQIVND (reference sequence). Trimming pared 9 bases from V and 4 bases from J, leaving 16 bases between. The CDR3 length is 14 residues. CDR3 protein: CASTPITPGNTIYF. The CDR3 coding sequence is TGTGCCAGCACGCCCATTACGCCCGGAAACACCATATATTTT.

CDR3 protein: CASSIFGAAEQFF. The CDR3 DNA is TGTGCCAGTAGTATATTCGGGGCAGCTGAGCAGTTCTTC. The chain combines TRBV19 with TRBJ2-1; the D call may be TRBD1 or TRBD2 (5 bases each). CDR3 length: 13 residues. Germline values: CDR1 LNHDA, CDR2 SQIVND (reference sequence). The ends were cut back, 2 bases at V and 9 bases at J, with 11 bases in the middle. Filled out from reference TRBV19 and TRBJ2-1, the complete variable domain reads DGGITQSPKYLFRKEGQNVTLSCEQNLNHDAMYWYRQDPGQGLRLIYYSQIVNDFQKGDIAEGYSVSREKKESFPLTVTSAQKNPTAFYLCASSIFGAAEQFFGPGTRLTVL.

This chain uses TRBV2 with TRBJ2-3; D may be TRBD2 (6 bases). Trimming removed 7 bases at V and 2 bases at J, with 7 bases between. There are 12 residues in the CDR3. Germline-derived CDR1 and CDR2 are SNHLY and FYNNEI. CDR3 sequence: CASTGLTDTQYF. The CDR3 nucleotides read TGTGCCAGCACGGGACTCACAGATACGCAGTATTTT.

This clone was counted once. The chain couples TRBV6-5 to TRBJ1-5, with TRBD1 as a possible D gene (6 bases). The CDR3 extends over 15 amino acids. Trimming removed 5 bases at V and 1 base at J, with 12 bases between. The germline V gene encodes CDR1 MNHEY and CDR2 SVGAGI. The CDR3 spells CASSRNRESNQPQHF. DNA for the CDR3: TGTGCCAGCAGTCGAAACAGGGAAAGCAATCAGCCCCAGCATTTT.

By sample fraction, this clone is medium-sized (0.01 to 0.1%). The rearrangement links TRBV30 to TRBJ1-1, with TRBD1 matching over 10 bases. V trimming: 0 bases; J trimming: 7 bases; junction bases outside the gene matches: 8. The CDR3 runs to 15 residues. Per the germline V gene, CDR1 is GTSNPN and CDR2 is SVGIG (reference sequence). The CDR3 coding sequence is TGTGCCTGGAGTGTAGGGGACAGGGGTTTTGGTGAAGCTTTCTTT. It codes for CAWSVGDRGFGEAFF.

The chain joins TRBV16 to TRBJ1-1; D unresolved. There are 14 residues in the CDR3. V was shortened by 0 bases and J by 1 base, with 6 bases between the two germline ends. CDR1 KGHSY and CDR2 FQNENV come from the germline V gene. The CDR3 sequence is CASSQSVGNTEAFF. Written as DNA, the CDR3 is TGTGCCAGCAGCCAATCAGTGGGGAACACTGAAGCTTTCTTT.

The chain links TRBV2 to TRBJ2-2; D remains unclear. Germline V CDR1 and CDR2: SNHLY, FYNNEI. This CDR3 has 14 residues. The germline V and J ends were trimmed by 7 bases and 0 bases, with 9 bases remaining between them. The CDR3 loop is CASKDLPNTGELFF. DNA of the CDR3: TGTGCCAGCAAGGACCTCCCGAACACCGGGGAGCTGTTTTTT.

This chain uses TRBV19 with TRBJ2-3; 7 nucleotides agree with TRBD2. Trimming removed 10 bases from V and 0 bases from J; junction bases left unmatched: 10. Germline V gene lookup returns CDR1 LNHDA and CDR2 SQIVND (reference sequence). The CDR3 has 15 amino acids. This CDR3 reads CATSGADLSTDTQYF. In nucleotides, the CDR3 is TGTGCCACCAGCGGGGCCGACCTTAGCACAGATACGCAGTATTTT.